This T cell receptor beta chain was identified in a study of blood T cell repertoires in COVID-19. Study overall: The origin of the acute and convalescent COVID-19 samples was the United States, Italy and Spain.

The sample holds one count of this clone. CDR3 length: 16 amino acids. Germline CDR1 reads SGHVS; CDR2 reads FQNEAQ. V dropped 5 bases and J dropped 7; count of bases not matched to a gene: 11. Original processing notes: The authors estimated nucleated cell counts from reference gene primer amplification. Measured with immunoSEQ multiplex PCR; TCRdb has only the in-frame clones, and not every one. V, J and clone size are those of that table, while D and trimming were read from the DNA. This table has around 310,000 clones, around 87% appearing once. V gene TRBV7-8 combines with J gene TRBJ2-1, with TRBD2 identical over 10 bases. Material for sequencing was peripheral blood. The clonotype comes from a woman in her fifties or sixties with active or convalescent COVID-19. CDR3 sequence reads: CASSLTRAGGANEQFF. The CDR3 coding sequence is TGTGCCAGCAGCCTAACAAGAGCGGGAGGGGCAAATGAGCAGTTCTTC.